This T cell receptor (beta chain) was observed in a study of OX40 agonist ivuxolimab in advanced cancers. In the study overall: Patients' therapy was ivuxolimab, an antibody that acts as an agonist of OX40 (CD134). Checkpoint inhibitors had been given previously to roughly 40% of patients.

Regarding this clone: The antigen is undetermined.

Trimming took 1 base from V and 2 from J, leaving 12 bases between them. Germline V CDR1 and CDR2: MGHRA, YSYEKL. CDR3 size: 15 residues. Clones were read by immunoSEQ multiplex PCR, and TCRdb kept only the in-frame ones, dropping some. The data contain tens of thousands of clones, more than 85% of them singletons. Regarding the study as a whole: CD8+ T cells showed, on average, more clonal expansion than CD4+ cells. Also present in some nonresponders was a low level of normalized T-cell clonal expansion.

This sequence joins TRBV4-1 and TRBJ2-7; D is perhaps TRBD1 (6 bases). Sequencing was performed on CD4+ or CD8+ T cells sorted from blood, taken in a trial of the OX40 agonist ivuxolimab. The sequence was collected from an adult with an advanced solid tumor such as melanoma, head and neck, liver or kidney cancer. The CDR3 DNA follows: TGCGCCAGCAGCCAAGTGGCCAGGGGTCCCTACGAGCAGTACTTC. Translation: CASSQVARGPYEQYF.